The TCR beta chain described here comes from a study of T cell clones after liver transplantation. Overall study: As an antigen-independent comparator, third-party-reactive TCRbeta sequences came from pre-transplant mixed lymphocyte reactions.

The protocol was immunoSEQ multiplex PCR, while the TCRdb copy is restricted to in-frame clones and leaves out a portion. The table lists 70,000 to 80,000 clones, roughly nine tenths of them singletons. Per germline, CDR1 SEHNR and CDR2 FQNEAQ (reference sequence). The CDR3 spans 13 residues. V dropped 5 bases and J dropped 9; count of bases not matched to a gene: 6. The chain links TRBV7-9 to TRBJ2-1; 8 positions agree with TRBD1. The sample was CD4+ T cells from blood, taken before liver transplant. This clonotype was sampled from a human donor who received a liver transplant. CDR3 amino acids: CASSRPDRGEQFF. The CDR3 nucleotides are TGTGCCAGCAGCCGCCCCGACAGGGGTGAGCAGTTCTTC. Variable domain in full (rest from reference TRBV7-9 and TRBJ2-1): DTGVSQNPRHKITKRGQNVTFRCDPISEHNRLYWYRQTLGQGPEFLTYFQNEAQLEKSRLLSDRFSAERPKGSFSTLEIQRTEQGDSAMYLCASSRPDRGEQFFGPGTRLTVL.